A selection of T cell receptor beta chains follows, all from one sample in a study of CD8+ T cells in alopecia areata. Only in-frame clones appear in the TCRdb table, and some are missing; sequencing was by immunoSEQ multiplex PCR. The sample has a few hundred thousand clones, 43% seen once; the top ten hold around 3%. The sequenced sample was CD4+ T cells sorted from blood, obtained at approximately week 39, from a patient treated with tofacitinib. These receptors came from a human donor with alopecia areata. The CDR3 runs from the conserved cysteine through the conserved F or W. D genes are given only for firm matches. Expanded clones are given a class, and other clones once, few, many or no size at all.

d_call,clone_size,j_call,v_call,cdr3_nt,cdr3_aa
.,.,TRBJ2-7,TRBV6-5,TGTGCCAGCAGTTACCCGGGAGCGCCGGAGCAGTACTTC,CASSYPGAPEQYF
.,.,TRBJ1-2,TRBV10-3,TGTGCCATCAGTGAGTCGATAGGCCCTGGCTACACCTTC,CAISESIGPGYTF
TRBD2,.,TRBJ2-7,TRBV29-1,TGCAGCGTTGAAGATGGGCGGGAGGGTCGCTACGAGCAGTACTTC,CSVEDGREGRYEQYF
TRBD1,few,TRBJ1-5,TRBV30,TGTGCCTGGGGAGCCGGGACAGATAATCAGCCCCAGCATTTT,CAWGAGTDNQPQHF
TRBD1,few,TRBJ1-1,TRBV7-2,TGTGCCAGCAGCTTCGGACAGGCGAACACTGAAGCTTTCTTT,CASSFGQANTEAFF
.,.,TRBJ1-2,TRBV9,TGTGCCAGCAGCGTAGGATGGGGTCTTGACTATGGCTACACCTTC,CASSVGWGLDYGYTF
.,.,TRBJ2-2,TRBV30,TGTGCCTGGAGCAGACGGAACACCGGGGAGCTGTTTTTT,CAWSRRNTGELFF
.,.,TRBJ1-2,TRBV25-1,TGTGCCAGCAGTGAACCAGGGTTGTTGGGTGGCTACACCTTC,CASSEPGLLGGYTF
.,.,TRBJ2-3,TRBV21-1,TGTGCCAGCAGGGCACACAGGACAGATACGCAGTATTTT,CASRAHRTDTQYF
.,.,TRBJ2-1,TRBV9,TGTGCCAGCAGCGTAAGCCAGTCTGTCTCCTACAATGAGCAGTTCTTC,CASSVSQSVSYNEQFF
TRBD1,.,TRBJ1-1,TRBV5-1,TGCGCCAGCAGCTTGGACAACAGGGGGGGTGCTTTCTTT,CASSLDNRGGAFF
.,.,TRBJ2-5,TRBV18,TGTGCCAGCTCACCACCTTCCGGGGAGACCCAGTACTTC,CASSPPSGETQYF
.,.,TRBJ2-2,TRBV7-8,TGTGCCAGCAGCTACCCGGACCGGACCGGGGAGCTGTTTTTT,CASSYPDRTGELFF
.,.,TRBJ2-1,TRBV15,TGTGCCACCAGCAGAGGGGACACCTTTAACCCTTACAATGAGCAGTTCTTC,CATSRGDTFNPYNEQFF
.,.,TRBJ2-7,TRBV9,TGTGCCAGCAGCCCATCAGACGGGAGACTCTACGAGCAGTACTTC,CASSPSDGRLYEQYF
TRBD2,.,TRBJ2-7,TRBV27,TGTGCCAGCAGACCAGCGGGGAACTCCTACGAGCAGTACTTC,CASRPAGNSYEQYF
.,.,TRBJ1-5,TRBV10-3,TGTGCCATCAGTGAGGGCAGGGAAAGCAATCAGCCCCAGCATTTT,CAISEGRESNQPQHF
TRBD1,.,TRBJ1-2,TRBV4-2,TGTGCCAGCAGCACGGACAGGCGGGGCTACACCTTC,CASSTDRRGYTF
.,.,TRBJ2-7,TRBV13,TGTGCCAGCAGCTCCGAGGCCGGAGGGAAGTACTTC,CASSSEAGGKYF
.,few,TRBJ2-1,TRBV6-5,TGTGCCAGCACCTTGGGCGGCCATGAGCAGTTCTTC,CASTLGGHEQFF
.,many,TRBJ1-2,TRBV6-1,TGTGCCAGCATCGCCTCCCCCAGGGGCAGCTATGGCTACACCTTC,CASIASPRGSYGYTF
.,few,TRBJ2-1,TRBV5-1,TGCGCCAGCTCCCAGGGGGGCTCCTACAATGAGCAGTTCTTC,CASSQGGSYNEQFF
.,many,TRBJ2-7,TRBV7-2,TGTGCCAGCAGCTCCCGTATGAAGCAGTACTTC,CASSSRMKQYF
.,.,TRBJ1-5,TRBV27,TGTGCCAGCACCGGGGACGACGGCTATAACAATCAGCCCCAGCATTTT,CASTGDDGYNNQPQHF
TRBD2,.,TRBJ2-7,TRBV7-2,TGTGCCAGCAGCTTAGGGGGACTAGTGGGGGATCCCTACGAGCAGTACTTC,CASSLGGLVGDPYEQYF
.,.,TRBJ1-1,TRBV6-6,TGTGCCAGCAGTGAGACCACTGAAGCTTTCTTT,CASSETTEAFF
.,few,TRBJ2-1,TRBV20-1,TGCAGTTCTGCCCGGGAATTGGAACAGTTCTTC,CSSARELEQFF
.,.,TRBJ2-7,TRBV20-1,TGCAGTGCTGGACACTACGAGCAGTACTTC,CSAGHYEQYF
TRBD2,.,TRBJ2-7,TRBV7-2,TGTGCCAGCAGCTCTAGCGGGAGATACGAGCAGTACTTC,CASSSSGRYEQYF
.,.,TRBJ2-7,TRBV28,TGTGCCAGCAGCTCCTTTGGGGGCGTGAGCTCCTACGAGCAGTACTTC,CASSSFGGVSSYEQYF
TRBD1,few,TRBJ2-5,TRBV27,TGTGCCAGCAGCCTGATAGGACAGGGGGCTGAGACCCAGTACTTC,CASSLIGQGAETQYF
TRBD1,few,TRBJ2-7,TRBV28,TGTGCCAGCAGAAACCAGGGGGCAGGGGACGAGCAGTACTTC,CASRNQGAGDEQYF
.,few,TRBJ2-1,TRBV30,TGTGCCTGGGTAGACCGGGCCCTAGCCCATGAGCAGTTCTTC,CAWVDRALAHEQFF
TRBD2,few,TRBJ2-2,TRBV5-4,TGTGCCAGCAGCTTTAAACTAGCGGGGAACACCGGGGAGCTGTTTTTT,CASSFKLAGNTGELFF
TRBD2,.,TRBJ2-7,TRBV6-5,TGTGCCAGCAGACTAGCGCTGAGCTCCTACGAGCAGTACTTC,CASRLALSSYEQYF
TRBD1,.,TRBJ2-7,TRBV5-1,TGCGCCAGCAGCTTGGGACAGGGTACGTCCGAGCAGTACTTC,CASSLGQGTSEQYF
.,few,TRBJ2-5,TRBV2,TGTGCCAGCAGTCCCCGTGGGGAGTACCAAGAGACCCAGTACTTC,CASSPRGEYQETQYF
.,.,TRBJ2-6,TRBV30,TGTGCCTGGAACCCAGTTTCTGGGGCCAACGTCCTGACTTTC,CAWNPVSGANVLTF
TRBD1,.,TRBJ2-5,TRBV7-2,TGTGCCAGCAGCAAACTGACAGGGGCCGAGACCCAGTACTTC,CASSKLTGAETQYF
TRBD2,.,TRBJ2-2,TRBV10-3,TGTGCCATCAGTGAACCCTTATACGGACTAGCGGGATCAAGCGGGGAGCTGTTTTTT,CAISEPLYGLAGSSGELFF
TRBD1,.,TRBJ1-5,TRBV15,TGTGCCACCAGCAGAGAAATCCGACAGGGGGCCCGGTATAGCAATCAGCCCCAGCATTTT,CATSREIRQGARYSNQPQHF
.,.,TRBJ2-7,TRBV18,TGTGCCAGCTCACCGGGGGCGCGGGAAAGGGAGCAGTACTTC,CASSPGAREREQYF
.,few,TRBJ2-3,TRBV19,TGTGCCAGTAGTACCCGCCCAACAGAGGGATCCACAGATACGCAGTATTTT,CASSTRPTEGSTDTQYF
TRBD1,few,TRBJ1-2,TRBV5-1,TGCGCCAGCAGCTTTGGGGGCGGGACAGCATCCTATGGCTACACCTTC,CASSFGGGTASYGYTF
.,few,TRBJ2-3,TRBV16,TGTGCCAGCAGCCAATCGGGGAGTAGGACGACAGATACGCAGTATTTT,CASSQSGSRTTDTQYF